Here is one T cell receptor beta chain with its context. The antigen is not known. The CDR3 is 16 residues long. Deletions cut 0 bases from V and 2 bases from J, with 13 bases between. Germline V lookup: CDR1 MGHRA, CDR2 YSYEKL. These data come from a study of shared clonotypes between healthy human individuals. Study details: Each donor's CD8 memory used one plate, CD8 naive two, each CD4 subset three.

All participating donors were Caucasian adults from Nashville, Tennessee. The assay was immunoSEQ multiplex PCR, and TCRdb's table has in-frame clones only and misses some. Of roughly 1.4 million clones listed, approximately 98.5% were seen once; the top ten hold around 0.33%. The study's findings and limits: Clonotype sharing levels among donors were expected to vary with sequencing depth.

The sequence was obtained from a man aged 30 to 45 in good health. The chain couples TRBV4-1 to TRBJ2-5, with a tentative D call TRBD1 (6 bases). Sequences were obtained from naive CD4+ T cells sorted from blood. The subset: CD45RA+ positively selected. CDR3 amino acids: CASSQDTGKAQETQYF. The CDR3 DNA follows: TGCGCCAGCAGCCAAGATACAGGGAAGGCACAAGAGACCCAGTACTTC.